This T cell receptor (beta chain) is from a study of control samples from healthy donors and cancer patients. This table comes from immunoSEQ multiplex PCR, and its TCRdb copy is limited to in-frame clones, with some not included. The profile shows about 140,000 clones, 91% of them singletons. With 3 bases removed from V and 7 bases from J, the gap between germline ends came to 19 bases. Germline loops: CDR1 LNHNV, CDR2 YYDKDF (reference sequence). This CDR3 is 16 amino acids long. This clonotype was sampled from a man between 18 and 35 years old in good health. The sequencing sample was made of blood. The V and J genes are TRBV15 and TRBJ1-3, with a weak D call TRBD1 (6 bases). The CDR3 bases are TGTGCCACCAGCAGGGGGATGGACAGCCATGAGAACACCATATATTTT. It specifies CATSRGMDSHENTIYF.